This TCR beta chain came from a study of blood T cell repertoires in COVID-19. Background on the study: T cells, B-cell-depleted T cells, or PBMCs provided the cDNA or gDNA that served as material.

Participant reports of clinical history set cohort assignment. Recovered status applied to Cohort 3 donors who had two consecutive negative PCRs. It also applied to those with clearance or with symptom resolution. Repertoires were generated with immunoSEQ multiplex PCR, while TCRdb's copy carries only in-frame clones and drops some. The table has around 230,000 clones, 75% to 90% seen once. V was trimmed by 6 bases and J by 7 bases, leaving 9 bases between them. The germline CDR1 and CDR2 sequences are ENHRY and SYGVKD. This CDR3 has 12 residues. Sequencing was carried out using PBMCs or T cells enriched from blood (not recorded which). The chain combines TRBV10-3 with TRBJ2-2; tentatively, D is TRBD2 (6 bases). This clonotype was sampled from a man aged 40-49 years who had recovered from COVID-19. CDR3 nucleotides: TGTGCCATCAGGGAGGGGAGCGGGGAGCTGTTTTTT. This codes for CAIREGSGELFF.